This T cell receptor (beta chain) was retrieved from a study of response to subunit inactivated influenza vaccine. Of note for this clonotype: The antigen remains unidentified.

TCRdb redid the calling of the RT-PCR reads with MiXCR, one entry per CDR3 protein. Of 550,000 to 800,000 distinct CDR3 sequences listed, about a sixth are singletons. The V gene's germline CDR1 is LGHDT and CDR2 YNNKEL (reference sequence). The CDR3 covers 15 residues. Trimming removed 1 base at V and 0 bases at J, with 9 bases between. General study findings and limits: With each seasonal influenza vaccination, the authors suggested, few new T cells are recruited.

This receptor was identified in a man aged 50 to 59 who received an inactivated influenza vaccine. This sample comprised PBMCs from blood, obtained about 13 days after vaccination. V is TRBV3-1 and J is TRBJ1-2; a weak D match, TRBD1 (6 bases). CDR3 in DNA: TGTGCCAGCAGCCAAGGGGCAGGGGCTAACTATGGCTACACCTTC. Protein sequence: CASSQGAGANYGYTF.